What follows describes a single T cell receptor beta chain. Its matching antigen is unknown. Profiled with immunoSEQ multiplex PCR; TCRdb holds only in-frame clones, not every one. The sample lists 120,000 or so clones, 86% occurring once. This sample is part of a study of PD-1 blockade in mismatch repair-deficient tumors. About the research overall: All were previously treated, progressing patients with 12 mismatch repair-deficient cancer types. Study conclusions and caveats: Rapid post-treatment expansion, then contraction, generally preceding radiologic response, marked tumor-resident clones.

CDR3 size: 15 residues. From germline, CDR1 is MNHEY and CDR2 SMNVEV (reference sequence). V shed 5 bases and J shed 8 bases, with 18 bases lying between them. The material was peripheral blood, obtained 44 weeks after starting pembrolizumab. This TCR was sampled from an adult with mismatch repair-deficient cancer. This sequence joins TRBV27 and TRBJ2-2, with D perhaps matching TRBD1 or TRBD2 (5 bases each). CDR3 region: CASSPSIGGIGELFF. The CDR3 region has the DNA TGTGCCAGCAGTCCCTCAATTGGGGGTATAGGGGAGCTGTTTTTT.